This T cell receptor beta chain was recorded in a study of blood T cell repertoires in COVID-19. Turning to the study itself: PBMCs, B-cell-depleted T cells, or T cells provided the cDNA or gDNA that made up the material.

The CDR3 has 11 residues. The germline V gene encodes CDR1 GTSNPN and CDR2 SVGIG (reference sequence). V lost 3 bases and J 6 bases, leaving 9 bases between the germline ends. Repertoires were generated with immunoSEQ multiplex PCR, while TCRdb's copy carries only in-frame clones and drops some. The repertoire holds about 470,000 clones, approximately 90% seen once, with roughly 0.7% in the top ten. Participants came from about two dozen US areas, aged about 18 to 95 years. The specimen was PBMCs or T cells enriched from blood (not recorded which). The V call is TRBV30, the J call TRBJ2-7; D possibly corresponds to TRBD2 (7 bases). This TCR derives from a woman aged 18-29 years who had recovered from COVID-19. CDR3 region: CAWRRGGEQYF. DNA for the CDR3: TGTGCCTGGAGGAGGGGGGGCGAGCAGTACTTC.